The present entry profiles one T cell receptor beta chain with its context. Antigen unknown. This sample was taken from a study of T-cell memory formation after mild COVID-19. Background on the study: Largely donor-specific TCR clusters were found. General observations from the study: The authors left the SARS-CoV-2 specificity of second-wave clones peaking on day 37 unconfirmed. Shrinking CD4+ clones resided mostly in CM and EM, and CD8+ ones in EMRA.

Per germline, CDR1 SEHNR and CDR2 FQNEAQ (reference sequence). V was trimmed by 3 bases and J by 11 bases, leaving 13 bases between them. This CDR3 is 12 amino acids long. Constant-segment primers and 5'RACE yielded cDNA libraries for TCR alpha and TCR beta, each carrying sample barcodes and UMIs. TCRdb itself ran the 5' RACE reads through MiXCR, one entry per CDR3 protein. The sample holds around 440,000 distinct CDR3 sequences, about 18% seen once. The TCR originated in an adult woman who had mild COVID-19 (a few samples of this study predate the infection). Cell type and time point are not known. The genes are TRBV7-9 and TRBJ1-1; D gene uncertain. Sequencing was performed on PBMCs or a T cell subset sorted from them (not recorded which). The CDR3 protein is CASSLSGLGAFF. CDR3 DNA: TGTGCCAGCAGCTTGTCGGGTTTGGGGGCTTTCTTT. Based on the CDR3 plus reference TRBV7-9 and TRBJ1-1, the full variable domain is DTGVSQNPRHKITKRGQNVTFRCDPISEHNRLYWYRQTLGQGPEFLTYFQNEAQLEKSRLLSDRFSAERPKGSFSTLEIQRTEQGDSAMYLCASSLSGLGAFFGQGTRLTVV.